The 27 T cell receptor beta chains reported below all come from one sample, sequenced in a study of identifying expanded T cells in peripheral blood. Only in-frame clones appear in the TCRdb table, and some are missing; sequencing was by immunoSEQ multiplex PCR. The data hold just over 90,000 clones, with about 90% observed a single time. The sample was blood. The receptors derive from a person between 18 and 75 years old in good health.

The V call is TRBV7-9, the J call TRBJ2-7; D is undetermined. The V gene's germline CDR1 is SEHNR and CDR2 FQNEAQ (reference sequence). The CDR3 totals 13 residues. The V gene lost 5 bases and the J gene lost 3 bases, with 11 bases spanning the gap. The chain's CDR3 is CASSTTGYYEQYF. The CDR3 DNA sequence: TGTGCCAGCAGCACGACCGGATACTACGAGCAGTACTTC.

For this clone: The same CDR3 can be traced to other DNA sequences in this sample. This chain uses TRBV6-4 with TRBJ2-5; 9 bases map to TRBD2. V was pared by 6 bases and J by 2 bases, with 7 bases of the junction left unmatched. CDR1 is MRHNA and CDR2 is SNTAGT in the germline V gene. The CDR3 sequence is 15 residues long. The CDR3 loop is CASSETSGAQETQYF. Here the CDR3 DNA reads TGTGCCAGCAGCGAGACTAGCGGAGCTCAAGAGACCCAGTACTTC.

This clone turned up a few times. This sequence joins TRBV30 and TRBJ1-5; no firm D call. Germline-derived CDR1 and CDR2 are GTSNPN and SVGIG (reference sequence). Trimming removed 2 bases from V and 7 bases from J, with 15 bases in between. There are 14 residues in the CDR3. The CDR3 DNA reads as TGTGCCTGGAGTCGGTCCAGGCAGAACCAGCCCCAGCATTTT. This translates into CAWSRSRQNQPQHF.

The chain carries TRBV28 and TRBJ1-1, with 9 bases matching TRBD1. The CDR3 has 17 amino acids. Germline V gives CDR1 MDHEN, CDR2 SYDVKM. V lost 7 bases to trimming and J lost 6 bases; unmatched junction nucleotides: 18. The CDR3 reads CASNPVGQGARGAEAFF. CDR3 sequence (DNA): TGTGCCAGCAATCCGGTGGGACAGGGCGCCCGAGGTGCTGAAGCTTTCTTT.

This clone occurred many times. The chain uses TRBV2 and TRBJ1-4, with D perhaps matching TRBD1 (6 bases). The CDR3 spans 14 residues. Germline V gives CDR1 SNHLY, CDR2 FYNNEI. The ends were cut back, 3 bases at V and 7 bases at J, with 12 bases in the middle. The CDR3 DNA is TGTGCCAGCAGTGAGGATCCAGGGGTTGAAAAACTGTTTTTT. It translates to CASSEDPGVEKLFF.

This clone was seen just once. The rearrangement uses TRBV5-4 and TRBJ1-2; a weak D match, TRBD1 (5 bases). V dropped 1 base and J dropped 4 bases, with 14 bases sitting between them. CDR3 size: 15 residues. Germline values: CDR1 SGHNT, CDR2 YYREEE (reference sequence). CDR3 sequence (DNA): TGTGCCAGCAGCTTGCGTGACAGAACCTCCTATGGCTACACCTTC. Amino acids: CASSLRDRTSYGYTF.

This chain joins TRBV6-1 and TRBJ1-1, with a tentative D call TRBD1 (6 bases). CDR1 is MNHNS and CDR2 is SASEGT in the germline V gene. The CDR3 extends over 15 amino acids. Trimming removed 6 bases from V and 6 bases from J, with 20 bases in between. CDR3 DNA: TGTGCCAGCAGGACAGAAGGGACATTGCTCGCTGAAGCTTTCTTT. Translated: CASRTEGTLLAEAFF.

The chain joins TRBV6-1 to TRBJ1-1; D may be TRBD1 (5 bases). The CDR3 length is 15 residues. Trimming shortened V by 10 bases and J by 0 bases, and 18 bases separated the two germline ends. Per the germline V gene, CDR1 is MNHNS and CDR2 is SASEGT. In DNA form, the CDR3 reads TGTGCCACTTCAGAAACCACAGGAATGAACACTGAAGCTTTCTTT. It yields the protein CATSETTGMNTEAFF.

The CDR3 region is CASSCLRAGQNNQPQHF. DNA of the CDR3: TGTGCCAGCAGCTGCCTGAGGGCGGGACAAAACAATCAGCCCCAGCATTTT. The chain is built from TRBV21-1 and TRBJ1-5. TRBV21-1 is deemed a pseudogene. CDR3 length: 17 amino acids.

Here the CDR3 DNA reads TGTGCCAGCAGTTTAATGGGCCCTCAGGGGCCCTACGAGCAGTACTTC. Its protein product is CASSLMGPQGPYEQYF. The chain has TRBV6-5 and TRBJ2-7, with TRBD1 as a possible D gene (6 bases). The CDR3 runs 16 residues. Germline-derived CDR1 and CDR2 are MNHEY and SVGAGI. V was trimmed by 4 bases and J by 2 bases, leaving 18 bases between them.

The chain carries TRBV11-3 and TRBJ2-5; 10 bases fit TRBD1. The CDR3 covers 15 residues. The J segment lost 5 bases and the V segment lost 5 bases, leaving 8 bases of the junction unmatched. CDR1 and CDR2 (germline): SGHNT, YENEEA. The CDR3 loop is CASSRGGQGVETQYF. As DNA, the CDR3 is TGTGCCAGCAGCAGGGGTGGACAGGGGGTGGAGACCCAGTACTTC.

This rearrangement joins TRBV11-2 to TRBJ2-5, with D maybe TRBD2 (7 bases). The CDR3 has 15 residues. V was clipped by 1 base and J by 0 bases, with 9 bases between them. Germline CDR1 and CDR2: SGHAT and FQNNGV. This chain's CDR3 is CASSLGGGYQETQYF. As DNA, the CDR3 is TGTGCCAGCAGCTTAGGGGGGGGCTACCAAGAGACCCAGTACTTC.

The rearrangement links TRBV27 to TRBJ2-7; TRBD1 matches at 7 bases. CDR1 and CDR2 (germline): MNHEY, SMNVEV (reference sequence). The CDR3 spans 13 residues. The V and J ends lost 5 bases and 3 bases, in that order; junction bases with no gene match: 4. The CDR3 reads CASSETGSYEQYF. CDR3 coding DNA: TGTGCCAGCAGTGAGACAGGGAGCTACGAGCAGTACTTC.

V is TRBV27 and J is TRBJ2-5, with 13 bases that match TRBD2. The CDR3 runs to 13 residues. Germline V gene lookup returns CDR1 MNHEY and CDR2 SMNVEV (reference sequence). V shed 6 bases and J 9 bases; nucleotides not matched to a gene: 4. The CDR3 loop is CASRTSGGRAQYF. The CDR3 coding sequence is TGTGCCAGCAGGACTAGCGGGGGGCGGGCCCAGTACTTC.

This clone was seen a single time. The V call is TRBV28, the J call TRBJ2-7; D is undetermined. From germline, CDR1 is MDHEN and CDR2 SYDVKM. The CDR3 spans 13 residues. V was cut by 5 bases and J by 3 bases, with 11 bases left in between. The DNA for the CDR3 is TGTGCCAGCAGTGCTCTACAGATCTACGAGCAGTACTTC. The encoded protein is CASSALQIYEQYF.

In its sample, this clone was seen a few times. The sample carries other DNA sequences with the same CDR3. This chain links TRBV7-3 with TRBJ2-2, with no clear D. V dropped 2 bases and J dropped 6 bases, with 4 bases sitting between them. CDR1 and CDR2 from the germline V gene are SGHTA and FQGTGA. The CDR3 spans 12 residues. CDR3 sequence (DNA): TGTGCCAGCAGCTTAGAGGCCGGGGAGCTGTTTTTT. This encodes CASSLEAGELFF.

The chain links TRBV28 to TRBJ1-4; perhaps TRBD1 as D (5 bases). V was trimmed by 5 bases and J by 4 bases, leaving 17 bases between them. The CDR3 runs 16 residues. CDR1 and CDR2 from the germline V gene are MDHEN and SYDVKM. The CDR3 reads CASSAGKGIGNEKLFF. CDR3 sequence (DNA): TGTGCCAGCAGTGCCGGCAAGGGGATAGGTAATGAAAAACTGTTTTTT.

The CDR3 protein is CASSYATGAGETQYF. The CDR3, as DNA: TGTGCCAGCAGTTACGCAACCGGGGCGGGGGAGACCCAGTACTTC. The V call is TRBV6-6, the J call TRBJ2-5; tentatively, D is TRBD2 (6 bases). Trimming took 2 bases from V and 5 from J, leaving 15 bases between them. CDR3 length: 15 residues. Germline loops: CDR1 MNHNY, CDR2 SVGAGI (reference sequence).

J is TRBJ1-3 and V is TRBV7-9; unclear D gene. This CDR3 is 12 amino acids long. The germline V gene encodes CDR1 SEHNR and CDR2 FQNEAQ (reference sequence). With 1 base removed from V and 3 bases from J, the gap between germline ends came to 1 base. The CDR3 region is CASSLDGNTIYF. The CDR3 region has the DNA TGTGCCAGCAGCTTAGATGGAAACACCATATATTTT.

The V and J genes are TRBV19 and TRBJ2-7; D may be TRBD1 or TRBD2 (6 bases each). This CDR3 spans 16 amino acids. From germline, CDR1 is LNHDA and CDR2 SQIVND (reference sequence). Trimming cost V 5 bases and J 0 bases, with 17 bases left between them. The CDR3 sequence is CASSPLTGATSYEQYF. The CDR3 DNA sequence: TGTGCCAGTAGTCCCCTGACGGGGGCAACCTCCTACGAGCAGTACTTC.

This clone appeared once. A read error may explain this, as a much larger clone is one base away. The chain employs TRBV19 and TRBJ2-1; D uncertain. The CDR3 is made up of 13 amino acids. Germline loops: CDR1 LNHDA, CDR2 SQIVND (reference sequence). V was clipped by 7 bases and J by 2 bases, with 9 bases between them. This chain's CDR3 is CASNPDPYNEQFF. The CDR3 bases are TGTGCCAGTAACCCAGATCCCTACAATGAGCAGTTCTTC. Using reference TRBV19 and TRBJ2-1 for the parts outside the CDR3, the full variable domain is DGGITQSPKYLFRKEGQNVTLSCEQNLNHDAMYWYRQDPGQGLRLIYYSQIVNDFQKGDIAEGYSVSREKKESFPLTVTSAQKNPTAFYLCASNPDPYNEQFFGPGTRLTVL.

J is TRBJ1-6 and V is TRBV28; D uncertain. V shed 3 bases and J shed 7 bases, with 13 bases lying between them. In germline, CDR1 is MDHEN, CDR2 SYDVKM. The CDR3 runs 15 residues. For the CDR3, the DNA is TGTGCCAGCAGTTTGAGATTACAGACAAATTCACCCCTCCACTTT. Translating it yields CASSLRLQTNSPLHF.

As DNA, the CDR3 is TGTGCCAGCAAGGGGGGGATATCCTACGAGCAGTACTTC. Its translation is CASKGGISYEQYF. The J gene is TRBJ2-7, the V gene TRBV6-5, with D possibly TRBD2 on 7 matching bases. Per germline, CDR1 MNHEY and CDR2 SVGAGI. V was trimmed by 7 bases and J by 1 base, leaving 11 bases between them. CDR3 size: 13 residues.

The CDR3 reads CSVEAAQGISYEQYF. The CDR3 DNA sequence: TGCAGCGTTGAAGCAGCACAGGGTATCTCCTACGAGCAGTACTTC. The V and J genes are TRBV29-1 and TRBJ2-7; TRBD1 is a possible D gene (6 bases). From germline, CDR1 is SQVTM and CDR2 ANQGSEA. The CDR3 runs 15 residues. The V end lost 1 base, the J end lost 0 bases, and 13 bases lay between the germline ends.

This clone appeared a few times. This chain links TRBV5-1 with TRBJ2-2, with D maybe TRBD2 (5 bases). Trimming took 6 bases from V and 5 from J, leaving 8 bases between them. CDR3 size: 12 residues. Germline assignment: CDR1 SGHRS and CDR2 YFSETQ. The DNA for the CDR3 is TGCGCCAGCAAGCGAGGGACCGGGGAGCTGTTTTTT. Protein: CASKRGTGELFF.

This rearrangement joins TRBV7-2 to TRBJ2-5; 8 positions agree with TRBD2. Near its end, the DNA agrees better with TRBJ2-7, so the J call may be wrong. The CDR3 sequence is 16 residues long. Germline V CDR1 and CDR2: SGHTA, FQGNSA. CDR3 bases: TGTGCCAGCAGCCCAAGACTAGCGATGCACTCCTACGAGCAGTACTTC. Amino acid sequence: CASSPRLAMHSYEQYF.

The chain couples TRBV7-2 to TRBJ2-7, with 9 bases fitting TRBD2. Germline V gene sequence: CDR1 SGHTA, CDR2 FQGNSA. J lost 2 bases, V lost 7 bases, and 9 bases had no gene match. The CDR3 is 15 amino acids. CDR3 loop: CASTPTSGPTYEQYF. CDR3 nucleotides: TGTGCCAGCACCCCGACTAGCGGACCCACCTACGAGCAGTACTTC.